This T cell receptor beta chain came from a study of blood T cell repertoires in COVID-19. Whole-study context: Sample material is recorded as cDNA or gDNA derived from T cells, B-cell-depleted T cells, or PBMCs.

Trimming stripped 7 bases from V and 5 bases from J, with 17 bases between. CDR3 length: 14 residues. Germline CDR1 ENHRY, CDR2 SYGVKD. Per the original methods: Reference gene primer amplification gave estimated nucleated cell counts. The assay was immunoSEQ multiplex PCR, and TCRdb's table has in-frame clones only and misses some. That table supplies the V and J calls and clone size; D and trimming were determined from the DNA. Among 150,000 to 200,000 clones, approximately 80% were seen once, and the ten largest hold roughly 12%. Seattle participants joined during active infection and were tracked over time.

The sample consisted of peripheral blood. This clonotype originated in a woman of 80 years or more with COVID-19, enrolled during active disease. The chain links TRBV10-3 to TRBJ1-1; D may be TRBD1 (6 bases). CDR3 protein: CAITEGGARTEAFF. The CDR3 nucleotides are TGTGCCATCACCGAAGGGGGGGCGCGGACTGAAGCTTTCTTT.